The T cell receptor (beta chain) under discussion was sequenced for a study of T-cell memory formation after mild COVID-19. Overall study: Largely, the TCR clusters proved donor specific.

CDR1 is DFQATT, CDR2 SNEGSKA, per germline (reference sequence). The CDR3 is 14 residues long. J gave up 7 bases and V 5 bases, and 4 bases lay outside the gene matches. Study-level findings and limits: Pre-infection memory showed some responding clones, and this suggested that cross-reactive memory joined.

TCRdb passed the 5' RACE reads through MiXCR, listing each CDR3 protein once. Here the sample spans roughly 250,000 distinct CDR3 sequences, roughly 15% being singletons. This clonotype was picked up a small number of times. What it binds is not known. The chain uses TRBV20-1 and TRBJ1-6; 11 positions match TRBD1. Sequences were obtained from PBMCs or a T cell subset sorted from them (not recorded which). The sequence was collected from a man aged 18 to 29 who had mild COVID-19 (a few samples of this study predate the infection). Cell type and time point are not known. The CDR3 nucleotides read TGCAGTGCTTGGGACAGGGGGGACAATTCACCCCTCCACTTT. As protein: CSAWDRGDNSPLHF.